This record concerns one TCR beta chain sequence. This specimen includes other DNA sequences encoding the same CDR3. Per the authors' pipeline: From reference gene primer amplification, estimates of nucleated cell counts were derived. The data were produced by immunoSEQ multiplex PCR, yet TCRdb's version contains in-frame clones alone and is incomplete. Clonal size and the V and J genes are those of that table, whereas D and trimming came from the DNA. The sample holds around 250,000 clones; roughly four fifths are singletons and the top ten take approximately 5%. This sample was taken from a study of blood T cell repertoires in COVID-19. Whole-study context: Sites across the United States, Italy and Spain contributed samples from acute and convalescent COVID-19. The cDNA or gDNA used as material had been derived from T cells, B-cell-depleted T cells, or PBMCs.

V shed 0 bases and J shed 3 bases, with 7 bases lying between them. Germline V gene sequence: CDR1 SGHRS, CDR2 YFSETQ. This CDR3 comprises 14 residues. Categorization into cohorts depended on clinical history that participants reported. The source is a middle-aged man who had been exposed to COVID-19. The V gene is TRBV5-1, the J gene TRBJ2-1, with D unresolved. Sequenced material: PBMCs or T cells enriched from blood (not recorded which). The CDR3 loop reads CASSLGQDYNEQFF. CDR3 nucleotide sequence: TGCGCCAGCAGCTTGGGGCAAGACTACAATGAGCAGTTCTTC.